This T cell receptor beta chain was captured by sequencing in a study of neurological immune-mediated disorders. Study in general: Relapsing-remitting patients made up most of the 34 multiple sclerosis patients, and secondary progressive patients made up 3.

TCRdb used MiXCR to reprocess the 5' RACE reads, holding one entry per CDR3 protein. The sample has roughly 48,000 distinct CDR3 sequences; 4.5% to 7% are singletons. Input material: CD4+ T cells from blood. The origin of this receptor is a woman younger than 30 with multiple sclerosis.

The CDR3 spells CASSDEGTGGFYEQYF. In DNA form, the CDR3 reads TGCGCCAGCAGTGACGAGGGGACAGGGGGCTTCTACGAGCAGTACTTC. This chain joins TRBV10-1 and TRBJ2-7, with 12 bases fitting TRBD1. V lost 3 bases and J lost 3; bases outside the gene matches: 6. Per germline, CDR1 WNHNN and CDR2 SYGVQD (reference sequence). The CDR3 loop spans 16 amino acids.